The clone carrying this T cell receptor beta chain appeared a few times. CDR1 LGHNT and CDR2 FRNRAP come from the germline V gene. V shed 6 bases, J shed 1 base, and the junction held 14 bases outside the gene matches. The CDR3 runs to 18 residues. Time point meaning: newly diagnosed GD, antithyroid drugs for less than 3 months. Construction of the TCR library relied on RNA isolated from PBMCs. This specimen comes from a study of regulatory T cells in long-lasting Graves disease. Both iRepertoire HTBI primers and Arm-PCR of CDR3 regions were used to build the TCR beta libraries. TCRdb ran MiXCR on the multiplex PCR reads and lists one entry per CDR3 protein. The repertoire holds about 360,000 distinct CDR3 sequences, with 15% to 20% as singletons. Separately, the same data were catalogued under a study of T cells in Graves' hyperthyroidism and ophthalmopathy.

J is TRBJ2-2 and V is TRBV12-5; TRBD2 matches at 7 bases. The sequences come from peripheral blood mononuclear cells (PBMCs), collected at new diagnosis, from a patient treated with antithyroid drugs. The clonotype originates from a young woman with Graves disease. DNA of the CDR3: TGTGCTAGTGGCCTACAACCAAGCGGGACTGGGAACACCGGGGAGCTGTTTTTT. Its protein is CASGLQPSGTGNTGELFF.